This TCR beta chain was captured by sequencing in a study of blood T cell repertoires in COVID-19. Turning to the study itself: Researchers got acute and convalescent COVID-19 samples from the United States, Italy and Spain.

As originally analysed: Amplification from reference gene primers served as the basis for estimated nucleated cell counts. Data came from immunoSEQ multiplex PCR; TCRdb stores just in-frame clones and leaves some out. V and J calls and clone size are copied from that table; D and trimming were computed from the DNA. Counted here are a few hundred thousand clones, roughly four fifths occurring once; the ten biggest clones make up approximately 7%. The source material was peripheral blood. The TCR was taken from a woman aged 50 to 60 with acute or convalescent COVID-19.

CDR3 in amino acids: CASSFGGSAEAFF. CDR3 DNA: TGTGCCAGCAGCTTCGGGGGGAGCGCTGAAGCTTTCTTT. This chain uses TRBV7-3 with TRBJ1-1; D perhaps matches TRBD1 (5 bases). Germline CDR1 is SGHTA and CDR2 is FQGTGA. Trimming took 3 bases from V and 6 from J, leaving 11 bases between them. This CDR3 spans 13 amino acids. Looking up the rest from reference TRBV7-3 and TRBJ1-1 gives the full variable domain: GAGVSQTPSNKVTEKGKYVELRCDPISGHTALYWYRQSLGQGPEFLIYFQGTGAADDSGLPNDRFFAVRPEGSVSTLKIQRTERGDSAVYLCASSFGGSAEAFFGQGTRLTVV.